The TCR beta chain described here comes from a study of shared clonotypes between healthy human individuals. Per the germline V gene, CDR1 is KGHSH and CDR2 is LQKENI. Trimming took 6 bases from V and 5 from J, leaving 16 bases between them. The CDR3 has 14 residues. The method was immunoSEQ multiplex PCR; TCRdb's version includes in-frame clones alone and lacks a portion of them. Counted here are about 1.1 million clones, approximately 80% occurring once; the ten biggest clones make up 0.85% to 1%. This clone was observed a handful of times. The material sequenced was memory CD4+ T cells from PBMCs. Stated subset: CD45RA-negative fraction. The V gene is TRBV18, the J gene TRBJ2-5; unclear D gene. This clonotype originated in a man younger than 35 in good health. Some clones in this sample may be carry-over from other donors' samples. CDR3 sequence reads: CASSFRTGSETQYF. The CDR3 coding sequence is TGTGCCAGCTCGTTCAGGACGGGTTCTGAGACCCAGTACTTC.